One T cell receptor beta chain is described in this entry. As yet, its antigen is unknown. The entry originates in a study of cytomegalovirus exposure and HLA in healthy donors. Study-wide points: Cytomegalovirus association was assigned to some 160 TCR beta chains. Previous analysis showed most TCR beta V segments were productive about 87% or about 30% of the time.

It was with 60 Vbeta and 13 Jbeta primers that the PCR ran. Sequencing was performed with immunoSEQ multiplex PCR; in TCRdb, only in-frame clones are kept and a portion is missing. This table holds more than 200,000 clones, about two thirds found once. CDR1 is SGHTA and CDR2 is FQGNSA in the germline V gene. The CDR3 sequence is 17 residues long. Trimming cost V 5 bases and J 2 bases; bases outside gene matches: 11. The sequence was collected from a middle-aged man in good health and CMV-seropositive. V usage is TRBV7-2 and J usage is TRBJ2-3; 9 positions match TRBD1. Material for sequencing was PBMCs. This chain's CDR3 is CASSPRRTGAFTDTQYF. CDR3 coding DNA: TGTGCCAGCAGCCCGAGGCGGACAGGGGCCTTCACAGATACGCAGTATTTT.